The present TCR beta chain was sequenced within a study of cytomegalovirus exposure and HLA in healthy donors. The study's findings and limits: When a later analysis was performed, an Asian-associated ancestry cluster reportedly had fewer N-insertions than the approximately 680-donor mean.

In the case of this clone: Its matching antigen is unknown.

Germline assignment: CDR1 KGHSH and CDR2 LQKENI. V was pared by 6 bases and J by 5 bases, with 8 bases of the junction left unmatched. The CDR3 sequence is 15 residues long. PCR used 60 Vbeta primers and 13 Jbeta primers. Measured with immunoSEQ multiplex PCR; TCRdb has only the in-frame clones, and not every one. The repertoire includes over 85,000 clones, approximately 70% of them detected once, and roughly 3.5% sits in the top ten. Sample: PBMCs. This receptor was identified in a man aged 35-49 years in good health and CMV-seronegative. The chain combines TRBV18 with TRBJ2-5, with TRBD1 matching 11 bases. CDR3 in amino acids: CASSLRTGGWETQYF. Here the CDR3 DNA reads TGTGCCAGCTCCCTGCGGACAGGGGGCTGGGAGACCCAGTACTTC.